This T cell receptor beta chain was captured by sequencing in a study of T cell repertoires in aging, cancer and after chemotherapy (dated by TCRdb to the late 2010s). Study-wide context: Donors spanned six age groups from 30 or younger to 70 or older, with at least three individuals per group. Healthy donor control TCR repertoires were recorded over several months to years and showed clear clonal overlap across re-sampling. About 9.3 million TCR reads were contained in the full dataset. To look at immunoaging and at how T cells reconstitute after chemotherapy, the study profiled TCR beta repertoires in peripheral blood from both healthy donors and cancer patients. Alongside 95 to 100 healthy donors serving as a reference group, the cohort included 200 to 250 cancer patients, of whom roughly 91 had hematological cancers and 124 had solid cancers.

Using a mixed TRB-A/B primer pool, multiplex touch-down PCR amplified rearranged TRB sequences covering the V, D and J segments. Illumina adapters and sample indices were attached to the amplicons in two consecutive PCR reactions using Phusion HS II polymerase. The amplicons were purified from gel with the NucleoSpin Gel and PCR Clean-up kit and then assessed with Qubit and an Agilent 2100 Bioanalyzer. Sequencing of the libraries was done on an Illumina MiSeq with paired-end, single-indexed 600-cycle runs. As for the authors' bioinformatics: TRB sequences were processed with MiXCR versions 2.12 and 3.0.5. Each unique CDR3 nucleotide sequence was counted as one clone, and only productive sequences with at least two reads were retained. Repertoire metrics included Shannon diversity, evenness, clonality (one minus evenness), and alpha-parameterized diversity profiles from alpha 0 to 5. The IGoR algorithm was used to calculate generation probabilities for clones in the paired samples taken before and after chemotherapy. Clones were called with MiXCR by TCRdb after fastp trimmed the public reads at Q25, and only in-frame beta chains were retained. Each CDR3 protein gets just one entry, which takes the most common genes and DNA from the rows behind it. TCRdb, not the original authors, processed these V and J calls. The sample table lists some 7,000 distinct CDR3 sequences, around two fifths of them with a count of one. The ten biggest clones cover about 15% of the sample.

In the germline V gene, CDR1 corresponds to SQVTM and CDR2 to ANQGSEA. The CDR3 runs 12 amino acids, cysteine and phenylalanine included. Only the CDR3 region is kept as DNA, spanning 36 bases read in frame from base 1. As concerns this clonotype: No cognate antigen has been identified for it. Possible read error: a much larger clone is one base away.

Instead of sorted cells or RNA, genomic DNA extracted from peripheral blood served as the source for amplifying TCR beta rearrangements. The full study reports these points: In both cancer cohorts, median generation probability rose over the chemotherapy interval, which suggests that the repertoire was reconstituted through rebound thymic output. In healthy donors, the drop in TCR diversity with age came mainly from a loss of richness, whereas in cancer patients a loss of evenness also played a part. Compared with age-matched healthy donors, untreated patients with hematological or solid cancers had significantly lower TCR diversity and higher clonality in blood. The authors noted that the repertoire data do not allow conclusions about immunological memory after chemotherapy.

The receptor comes from a human donor in good health. The source material was blood. The V and J segments used are TRBV29-1 and TRBJ1-5; 7 of the junction bases match TRBD1. The CDR3 has the sequence CSVSTGLQTQHF. The bases read TGCAGCGTGTCGACAGGGCTTCAGACCCAGCATTTT.